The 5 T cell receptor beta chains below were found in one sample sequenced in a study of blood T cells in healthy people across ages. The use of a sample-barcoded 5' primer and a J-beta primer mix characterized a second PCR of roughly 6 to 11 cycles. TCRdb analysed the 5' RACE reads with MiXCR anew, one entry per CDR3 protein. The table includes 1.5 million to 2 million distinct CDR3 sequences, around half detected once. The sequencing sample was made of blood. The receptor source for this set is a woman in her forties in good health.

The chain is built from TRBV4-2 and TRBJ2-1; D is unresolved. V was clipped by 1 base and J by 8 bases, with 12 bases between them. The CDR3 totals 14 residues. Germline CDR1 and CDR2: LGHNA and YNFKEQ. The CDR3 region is CASSQGVESDEQFF. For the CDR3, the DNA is TGTGCCAGCAGCCAAGGGGTTGAGAGCGATGAGCAGTTCTTC.

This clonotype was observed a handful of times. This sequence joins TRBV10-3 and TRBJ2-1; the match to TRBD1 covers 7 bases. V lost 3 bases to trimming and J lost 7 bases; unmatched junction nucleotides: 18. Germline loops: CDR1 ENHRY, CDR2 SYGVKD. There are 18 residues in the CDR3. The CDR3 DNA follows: TGTGCCATCAGTGACCTTACTATGACAGGGCTGAATAAGAATGAGCAGTTCTTC. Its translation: CAISDLTMTGLNKNEQFF.

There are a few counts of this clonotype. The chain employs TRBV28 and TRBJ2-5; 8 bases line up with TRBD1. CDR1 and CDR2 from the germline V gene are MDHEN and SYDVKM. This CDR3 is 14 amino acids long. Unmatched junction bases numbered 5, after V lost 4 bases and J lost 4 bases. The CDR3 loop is CASSWGTGSETQYF. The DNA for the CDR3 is TGTGCCAGCAGTTGGGGGACAGGCTCAGAGACCCAGTACTTC.

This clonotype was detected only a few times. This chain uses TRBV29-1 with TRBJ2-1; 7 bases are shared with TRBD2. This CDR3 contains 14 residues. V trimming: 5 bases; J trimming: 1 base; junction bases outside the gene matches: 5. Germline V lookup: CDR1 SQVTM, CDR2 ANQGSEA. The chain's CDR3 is CSVSAGNSYNEQFF. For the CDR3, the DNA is TGCAGCGTTTCAGCGGGGAATTCCTACAATGAGCAGTTCTTC.

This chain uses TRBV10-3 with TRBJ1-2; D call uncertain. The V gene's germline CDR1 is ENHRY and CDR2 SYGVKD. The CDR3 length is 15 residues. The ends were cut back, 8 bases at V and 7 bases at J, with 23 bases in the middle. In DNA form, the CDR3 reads TGTGCCATCCCCCTGAGTGGGGTAGATGGATCTGGCTACACCTTC. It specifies CAIPLSGVDGSGYTF.